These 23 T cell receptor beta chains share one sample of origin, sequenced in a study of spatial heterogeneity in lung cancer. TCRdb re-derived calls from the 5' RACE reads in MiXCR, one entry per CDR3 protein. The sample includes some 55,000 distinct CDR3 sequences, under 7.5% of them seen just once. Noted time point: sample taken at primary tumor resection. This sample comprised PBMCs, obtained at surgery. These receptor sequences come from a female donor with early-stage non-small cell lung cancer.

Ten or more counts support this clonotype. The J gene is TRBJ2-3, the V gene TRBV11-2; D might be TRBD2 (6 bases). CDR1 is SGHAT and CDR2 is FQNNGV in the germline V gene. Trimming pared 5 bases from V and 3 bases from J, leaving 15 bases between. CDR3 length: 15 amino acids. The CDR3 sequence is CASSILLAVTDTQYF. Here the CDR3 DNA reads TGTGCCAGCAGCATACTCTTAGCGGTAACAGATACGCAGTATTTT. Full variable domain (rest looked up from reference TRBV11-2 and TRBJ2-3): EAGVAQSPRYKIIEKRQSVAFWCNPISGHATLYWYQQILGQGPKLLIQFQNNGVVDDSQLPKDRFSAERLKGVDSTLKIQPAKLEDSAVYLCASSILLAVTDTQYFGPGTRLTVL.

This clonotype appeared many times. DNA of the CDR3: TGTGCCATAGTGCGGTGGCAGGGGGAAGCTAACTATGGCTACACCTTC. Its protein is CAIVRWQGEANYGYTF. V usage is TRBV10-3 and J usage is TRBJ1-2; 7 nucleotides align to TRBD1. CDR3 size: 16 residues. CDR1 ENHRY and CDR2 SYGVKD come from the germline V gene. Trimming cost V 9 bases and J 0 bases; bases outside gene matches: 13.

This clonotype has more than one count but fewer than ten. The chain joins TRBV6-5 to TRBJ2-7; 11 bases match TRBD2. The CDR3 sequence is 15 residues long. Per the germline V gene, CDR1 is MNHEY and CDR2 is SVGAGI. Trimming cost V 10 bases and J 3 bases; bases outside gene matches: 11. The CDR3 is CATFRGTSGHYEQYF. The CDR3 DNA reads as TGTGCCACCTTCAGGGGGACTAGCGGACACTACGAGCAGTACTTC.

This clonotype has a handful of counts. The CDR3 sequence: CSVEVVTNGYTF. In DNA form, the CDR3 reads TGCAGCGTTGAGGTGGTAACTAATGGCTACACCTTC. The rearrangement joins TRBV29-1 to TRBJ1-2; D remains ambiguous. CDR1 and CDR2 (germline): SQVTM, ANQGSEA. V was trimmed by 3 bases and J by 6 bases, leaving 11 bases between them. This CDR3 has 12 amino acids.

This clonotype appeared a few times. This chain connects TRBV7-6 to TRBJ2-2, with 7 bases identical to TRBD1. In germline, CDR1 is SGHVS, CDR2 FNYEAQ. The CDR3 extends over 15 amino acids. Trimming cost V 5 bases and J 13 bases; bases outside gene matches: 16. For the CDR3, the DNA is TGTGCCAGCAGCGTCGGGACAGCCGGGCCCAAAGGGCTGTTTTTT. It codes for CASSVGTAGPKGLFF.

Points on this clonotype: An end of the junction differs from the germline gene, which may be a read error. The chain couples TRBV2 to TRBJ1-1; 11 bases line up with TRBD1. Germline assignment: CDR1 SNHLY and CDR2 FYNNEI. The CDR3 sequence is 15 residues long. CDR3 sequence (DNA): TGTGCCAGCAGAGCCGGGACAGGGGGATTGGCTGAAGCTCTCTTT. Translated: CASRAGTGGLAEALF.

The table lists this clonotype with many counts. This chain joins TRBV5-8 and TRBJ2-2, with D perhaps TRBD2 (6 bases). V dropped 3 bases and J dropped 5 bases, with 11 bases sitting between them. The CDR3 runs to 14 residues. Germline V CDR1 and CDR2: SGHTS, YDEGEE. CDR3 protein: CASSSSGRTGELFF. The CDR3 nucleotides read TGTGCCAGCAGCTCGTCAGGGAGGACCGGGGAGCTGTTTTTT.

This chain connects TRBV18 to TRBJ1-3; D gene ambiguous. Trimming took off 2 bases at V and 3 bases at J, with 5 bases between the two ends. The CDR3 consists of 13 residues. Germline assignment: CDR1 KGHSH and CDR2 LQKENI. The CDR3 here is CASSPNRGNTIYF. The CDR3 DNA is TGTGCCAGCTCACCAAACCGTGGAAACACCATATATTTT.

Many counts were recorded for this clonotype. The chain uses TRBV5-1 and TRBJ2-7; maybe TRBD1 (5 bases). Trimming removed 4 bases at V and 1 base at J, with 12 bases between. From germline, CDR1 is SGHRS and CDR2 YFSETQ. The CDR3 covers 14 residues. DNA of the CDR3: TGCGCCAGCAGCAAGAATGGGGCTTCCTACGAGCAGTACGTC. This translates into CASSKNGASYEQYV.

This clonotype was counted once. The CDR3 here is CASSITGAAGELFF. CDR3 DNA sequence: TGTGCCAGTAGTATAACCGGGGCGGCCGGGGAGCTGTTTTTT. The chain joins TRBV19 to TRBJ2-2, with D perhaps being TRBD1 or TRBD2 (5 bases each). Germline-derived CDR1 and CDR2 are LNHDA and SQIVND (reference sequence). The V and J ends lost 2 bases and 6 bases respectively, with 10 bases between them. The CDR3 totals 14 residues. The whole variable domain, filled in from reference TRBV19 and TRBJ2-2, reads DGGITQSPKYLFRKEGQNVTLSCEQNLNHDAMYWYRQDPGQGLRLIYYSQIVNDFQKGDIAEGYSVSREKKESFPLTVTSAQKNPTAFYLCASSITGAAGELFFGEGSRLTVL.

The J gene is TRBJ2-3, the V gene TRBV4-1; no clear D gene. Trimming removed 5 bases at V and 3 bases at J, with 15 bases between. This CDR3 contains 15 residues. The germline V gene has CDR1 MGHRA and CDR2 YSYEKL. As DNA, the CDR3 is TGCGCCAGCAGCGGCTACCCCGTCAAGACAGATACGCAGTATTTT. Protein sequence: CASSGYPVKTDTQYF.

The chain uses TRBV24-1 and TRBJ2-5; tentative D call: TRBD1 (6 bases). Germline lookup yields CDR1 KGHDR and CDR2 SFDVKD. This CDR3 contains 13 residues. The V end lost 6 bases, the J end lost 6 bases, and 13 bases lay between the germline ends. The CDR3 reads CATSLQGAKTQYF. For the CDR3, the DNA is TGTGCCACCAGTTTACAGGGAGCGAAGACCCAGTACTTC.

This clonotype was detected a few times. The CDR3 bases are TGTGCCAGCAAAAAAGGGGTAAACACTGAAGCTTTCTTT. Encoded protein: CASKKGVNTEAFF. The chain couples TRBV12-3 or TRBV12-4 to TRBJ1-1; TRBD1 is a possible D gene (5 bases). CDR3 size: 13 residues. V shed 7 bases and J shed 2 bases, with 11 bases lying between them.

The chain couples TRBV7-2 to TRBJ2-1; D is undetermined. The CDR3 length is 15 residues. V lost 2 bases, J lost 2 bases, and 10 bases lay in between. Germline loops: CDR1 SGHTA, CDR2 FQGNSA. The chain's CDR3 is CASSLRLDPYNEQFF. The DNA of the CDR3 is TGTGCCAGCAGCTTACGGCTAGATCCCTACAATGAGCAGTTCTTC.

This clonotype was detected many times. CDR3: CASTGTGGNEQYF. In DNA, the CDR3 is TGTGCCAGTACCGGGACAGGGGGAAACGAGCAGTACTTC. The chain carries TRBV19 and TRBJ2-7; 11 nucleotides line up with TRBD1. V dropped 7 bases and J dropped 5; count of bases not matched to a gene: 4. Germline V CDR1 and CDR2: LNHDA, SQIVND (reference sequence). There are 13 residues in the CDR3.

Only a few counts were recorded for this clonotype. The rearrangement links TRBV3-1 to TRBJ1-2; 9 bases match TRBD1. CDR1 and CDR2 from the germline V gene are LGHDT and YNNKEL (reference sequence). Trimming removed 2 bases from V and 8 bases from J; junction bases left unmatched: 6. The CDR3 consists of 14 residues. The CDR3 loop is CASSQSGQGYGYTF. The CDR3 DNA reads TGTGCCAGCAGCCAATCCGGACAGGGGTACGGCTACACCTTC.

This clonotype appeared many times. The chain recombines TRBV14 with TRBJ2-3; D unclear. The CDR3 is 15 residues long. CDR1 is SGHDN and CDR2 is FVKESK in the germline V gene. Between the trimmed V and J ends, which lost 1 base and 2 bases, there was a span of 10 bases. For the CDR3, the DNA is TGTGCCAGCAGCCAAGTATCCGGAACCACAGATACGCAGTATTTT. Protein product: CASSQVSGTTDTQYF. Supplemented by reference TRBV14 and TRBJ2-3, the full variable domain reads EAGVTQFPSHSVIEKGQTVTLRCDPISGHDNLYWYRRVMGKEIKFLLHFVKESKQDESGMPNNRFLAERTGGTYSTLKVQPAELEDSGVYFCASSQVSGTTDTQYFGPGTRLTVL.

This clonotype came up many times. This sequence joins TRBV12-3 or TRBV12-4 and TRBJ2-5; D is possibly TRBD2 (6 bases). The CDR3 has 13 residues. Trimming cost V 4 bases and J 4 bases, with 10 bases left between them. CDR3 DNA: TGTGCCAGCAGTTCCGACGGGGGAGAGACCCAGTACTTC. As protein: CASSSDGGETQYF.

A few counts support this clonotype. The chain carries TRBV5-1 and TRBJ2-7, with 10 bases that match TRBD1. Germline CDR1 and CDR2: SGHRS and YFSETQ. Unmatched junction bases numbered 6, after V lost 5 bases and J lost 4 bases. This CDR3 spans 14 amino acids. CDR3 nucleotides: TGCGCCAGCAGAACCCCGGGACAGGGGTACGAGCAGTACTTC. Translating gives CASRTPGQGYEQYF.

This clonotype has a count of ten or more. CDR3 protein: CASSSSLAGGRETQYF. For the CDR3, the DNA is TGTGCCAGCAGTTCGTCTCTAGCGGGGGGGCGAGAGACCCAGTACTTC. The rearrangement links TRBV28 to TRBJ2-5, with 12 bases fitting TRBD2. The CDR3 extends over 16 amino acids. Germline V gene lookup returns CDR1 MDHEN and CDR2 SYDVKM. V trimming: 4 bases; J trimming: 4 bases; junction bases outside the gene matches: 7.

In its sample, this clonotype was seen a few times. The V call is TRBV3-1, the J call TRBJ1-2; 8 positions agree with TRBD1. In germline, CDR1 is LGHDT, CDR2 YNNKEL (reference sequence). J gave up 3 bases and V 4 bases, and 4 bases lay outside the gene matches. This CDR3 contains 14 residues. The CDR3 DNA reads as TGTGCCAGCAGCCCCCTGGGACAGGACTATGGCTACACCTTC. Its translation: CASSPLGQDYGYTF. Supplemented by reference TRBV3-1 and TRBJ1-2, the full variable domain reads DTAVSQTPKYLVTQMGNDKSIKCEQNLGHDTMYWYKQDSKKFLKIMFSYNNKELIINETVPNRFSPKSPDKAHLNLHINSLELGDSAVYFCASSPLGQDYGYTFGSGTRLTVV.

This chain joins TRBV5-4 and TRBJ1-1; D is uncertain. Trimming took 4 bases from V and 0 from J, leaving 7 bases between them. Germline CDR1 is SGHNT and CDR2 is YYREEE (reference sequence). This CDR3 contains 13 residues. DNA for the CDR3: TGTGCCAGCAGCGCTTGGATGAACACTGAAGCTTTCTTT. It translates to CASSAWMNTEAFF.

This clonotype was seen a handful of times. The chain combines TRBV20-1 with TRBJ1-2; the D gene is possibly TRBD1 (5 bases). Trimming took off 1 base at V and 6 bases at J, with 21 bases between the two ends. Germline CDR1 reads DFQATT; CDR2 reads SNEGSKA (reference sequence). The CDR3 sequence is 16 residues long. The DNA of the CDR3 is TGCAGTGCTAGAGCCGCCGGGACCTTCTACGCGGATGGCTACACCTTC. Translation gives CSARAAGTFYADGYTF.